A selection of T cell receptor beta chains follows, all from one sample in a study of blood T cell repertoires in COVID-19. Clones were read by immunoSEQ multiplex PCR, and TCRdb kept only the in-frame ones, dropping some. Among under 300,000 clones, about four fifths were seen once, and the ten largest hold 5.7%. The material sequenced was peripheral blood. These receptors were obtained from a man older than 75 with acute or convalescent COVID-19. The CDR3 runs from the conserved cysteine through the conserved F or W. The order of the fields is V gene, clone size, J gene, D gene, CDR3 DNA, CDR3 protein. A D gene is named only where the DNA matches it firmly. A clone size is listed for some rows: how often the clone was seen (once, few, many), or a class if it is expanded.

TRBV5-6,-,TRBJ1-1,-,TGTGCCAGCAGCTTGTACGGGACAACGGGGAACACTGAAGCTTTCTTT,CASSLYGTTGNTEAFF
TRBV3-1/TRBV3-2,-,TRBJ2-5,TRBD2,TGTGCCAGCAGCCCCCTTAGCGGGAAGAGGGAGACCCAGTACTTC,CASSPLSGKRETQYF
TRBV4-2,-,TRBJ1-2,-,TGTGCCAGCAGCCAAGGGACAAAGACTAACTATGGCTACACCTTC,CASSQGTKTNYGYTF
TRBV5-1,-,TRBJ1-6,-,TGCGCCAGCAGCGCAACACAATCCAATTCACCCCTCCACTTT,CASSATQSNSPLHF
TRBV5-4,-,TRBJ2-7,TRBD1,TGTGCCAGCAGCCCTCCGGGACAGGGGGACCACGAGCAGTACTTC,CASSPPGQGDHEQYF
TRBV10-3,-,TRBJ2-7,-,TGTGCCATCAGTGGACCCGGGAGTCCCAACTACGAGCAGTACTTC,CAISGPGSPNYEQYF
TRBV5-1,-,TRBJ2-1,-,TGCGCCAGCAGACAAGCGGACAGTTACAATGAGCAGTTCTTC,CASRQADSYNEQFF
TRBV19,-,TRBJ1-6,TRBD1,TGTGCCAGTACCCACTCACAGGGGGCGCCAGGTCCACATTCACCCCTCCACTTT,CASTHSQGAPGPHSPLHF
TRBV29-1,-,TRBJ2-7,TRBD1,TGCAGCGTTGAAAGGCTCAGGGGGGAGCAGTACTTC,CSVERLRGEQYF
TRBV14,once,TRBJ2-7,TRBD2,TGTGCCAGCAGCCAAGTTGGGGGGACTAGCGGGAGTGAACAGTACTTC,CASSQVGGTSGSEQYF
TRBV19,-,TRBJ1-5,-,TGTGCCAGTAGAAGGGAGGAGGCGGGAAGTCAGCCCCAGCATTTT,CASRREEAGSQPQHF
TRBV29-1,once,TRBJ2-7,TRBD1,TGCAGCGTTGACACATCCGGGACAGGGTACGAGCAGTACTTC,CSVDTSGTGYEQYF
TRBV18,-,TRBJ2-1,-,TGTGCCAGCTCACCATTGACCGGGAATGAGCAGTTCTTC,CASSPLTGNEQFF
TRBV10-3,-,TRBJ1-5,-,TGTGCCAGCGGTGATCAGCCCCAGCATTTT,CASGDQPQHF
TRBV28,-,TRBJ2-1,-,TGTGCCAGCAGTTACGGGGGAGTTCTCGGCAATGAGCAGTTCTTC,CASSYGGVLGNEQFF
TRBV25-1,-,TRBJ1-2,-,TGTGCCAGCAGTGAATGGGGCGGCCCCCCTAACTATGGCTACACCTTC,CASSEWGGPPNYGYTF
TRBV4-1,once,TRBJ1-5,TRBD1,TGCGCCAGCAGCCAATCCGGACAGGGGGACATACCCCAGCATTTT,CASSQSGQGDIPQHF
TRBV24-1,-,TRBJ2-1,-,TGTGCCACTCGGCAGGGTTTGGAGGGCAAGGATGAGCAGTTCTTC,CATRQGLEGKDEQFF
TRBV28,-,TRBJ2-3,-,TGTGCCAGCAGCTTCCAGGGGGGTGGTACAGATACGCAGTATTTT,CASSFQGGGTDTQYF
TRBV7-9,-,TRBJ2-5,TRBD1,TGTGCCAGCAGCCCGGGACAGCTAAGGAGGGAGACCCAGTACTTC,CASSPGQLRRETQYF
TRBV10-3,-,TRBJ2-2,-,TGTGCCATCAGCGAACAGGGTGGAGGCACCGGGGAGCTGTTTTTT,CAISEQGGGTGELFF
TRBV10-1,few,TRBJ2-7,TRBD1,TGCGCCAGCAGTGACCCTTCCGGGACAGGGAAATACGAGCAGTACTTC,CASSDPSGTGKYEQYF
TRBV5-1,-,TRBJ2-3,TRBD2,TGCGCCAGCAGTTTCAGCGGGAGTAGGACAGATACGCAGTATTTT,CASSFSGSRTDTQYF
TRBV3-1/TRBV3-2,-,TRBJ2-5,-,TGTGCCAGCAGCCCGGGGGTGCAAGAGACCCAGTACTTC,CASSPGVQETQYF
TRBV28,-,TRBJ2-2,TRBD2,TGTGCCAGCACATCCGGCGGGAGGGCCGATACCGGGGAGCTGTTTTTT,CASTSGGRADTGELFF
TRBV2,-,TRBJ2-3,TRBD1,TGTGCCAGCGTGGACAGGGATTACACAGATACGCAGTATTTT,CASVDRDYTDTQYF
TRBV27,-,TRBJ2-2,TRBD2,TGTGCCAGCAGTCTCCAGGGACTACAAAACACCGGGGAGCTGTTTTTT,CASSLQGLQNTGELFF
TRBV19,-,TRBJ1-1,-,TGTGCCAGTCTGCGCTCGGACAGGAACACTGAAGCTTTCTTT,CASLRSDRNTEAFF